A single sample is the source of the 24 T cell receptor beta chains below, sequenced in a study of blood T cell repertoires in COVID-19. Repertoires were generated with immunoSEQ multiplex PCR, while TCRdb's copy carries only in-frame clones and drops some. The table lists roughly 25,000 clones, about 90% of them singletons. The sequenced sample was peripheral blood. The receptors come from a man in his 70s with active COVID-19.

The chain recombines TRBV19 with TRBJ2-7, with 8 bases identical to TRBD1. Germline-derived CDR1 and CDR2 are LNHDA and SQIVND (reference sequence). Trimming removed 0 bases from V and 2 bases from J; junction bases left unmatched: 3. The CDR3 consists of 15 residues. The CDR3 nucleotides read TGTGCCAGTAGTATAGACGGGACAGGAGCCTACGAGCAGTACTTC. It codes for CASSIDGTGAYEQYF.

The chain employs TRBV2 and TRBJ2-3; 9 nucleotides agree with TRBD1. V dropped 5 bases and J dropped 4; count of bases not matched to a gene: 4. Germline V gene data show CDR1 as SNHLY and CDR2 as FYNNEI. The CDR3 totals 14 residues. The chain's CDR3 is CASSTDRGADTQYF. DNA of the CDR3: TGTGCCAGCAGTACCGACAGGGGGGCAGATACGCAGTATTTT.

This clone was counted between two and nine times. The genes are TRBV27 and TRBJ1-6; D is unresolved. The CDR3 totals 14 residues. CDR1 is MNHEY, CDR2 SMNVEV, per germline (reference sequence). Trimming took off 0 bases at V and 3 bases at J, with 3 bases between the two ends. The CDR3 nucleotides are TGTGCCAGCAGTTTATCATACTATAATTCACCCCTCCACTTT. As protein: CASSLSYYNSPLHF.

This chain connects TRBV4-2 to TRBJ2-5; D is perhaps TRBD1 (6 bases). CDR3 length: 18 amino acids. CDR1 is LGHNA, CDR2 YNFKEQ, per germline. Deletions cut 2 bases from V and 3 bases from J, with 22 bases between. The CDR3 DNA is TGTGCCAGCAGCCAATGGCTAATGGTTGGACAGAGTAAAGAGACCCAGTACTTC. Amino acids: CASSQWLMVGQSKETQYF.

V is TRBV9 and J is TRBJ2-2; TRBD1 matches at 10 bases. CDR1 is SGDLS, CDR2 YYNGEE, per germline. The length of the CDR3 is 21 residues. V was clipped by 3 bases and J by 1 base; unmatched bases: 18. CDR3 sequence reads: CASSAPDRARWDRGNTGELFF. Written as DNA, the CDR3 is TGTGCCAGCAGCGCACCCGATCGGGCGAGGTGGGACAGGGGGAACACCGGGGAGCTGTTTTTT. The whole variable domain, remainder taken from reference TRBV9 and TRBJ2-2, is DSGVTQTPKHLITATGQRVTLRCSPRSGDLSVYWYQQSLDQGLQFLIQYYNGEERAKGNILERFSAQQFPDLHSELNLSSLELGDSALYFCASSAPDRARWDRGNTGELFFGEGSRLTVL.

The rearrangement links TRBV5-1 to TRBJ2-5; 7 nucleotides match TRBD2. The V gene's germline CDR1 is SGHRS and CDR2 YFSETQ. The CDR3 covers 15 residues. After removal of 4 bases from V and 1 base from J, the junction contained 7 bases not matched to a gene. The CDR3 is CASSLGPSGQETQYF. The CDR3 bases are TGCGCCAGCAGCCTAGGCCCTAGCGGCCAAGAGACCCAGTACTTC.

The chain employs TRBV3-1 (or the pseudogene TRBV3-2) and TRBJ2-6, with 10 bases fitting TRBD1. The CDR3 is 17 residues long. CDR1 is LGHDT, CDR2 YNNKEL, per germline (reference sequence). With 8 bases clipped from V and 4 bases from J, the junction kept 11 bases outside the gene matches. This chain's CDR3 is CASRGTGALGGANVLTF. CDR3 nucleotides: TGTGCCAGCCGAGGGACAGGGGCCCTGGGGGGGGCCAACGTCCTGACTTTC.

CDR3 amino acids: CASSLKLSSGTRNIQYF. The CDR3 nucleotides read TGTGCCAGCAGCTTGAAGTTGTCTAGCGGGACCCGAAACATTCAGTACTTC. This sequence joins TRBV5-6 and TRBJ2-4; TRBD2 aligns across 9 bases. Germline CDR1 reads SGHDT; CDR2 reads YYEEEE. V lost 1 base and J lost 6; bases outside the gene matches: 11. The CDR3 length is 17 residues. Full variable domain (rest looked up from reference TRBV5-6 and TRBJ2-4): DAGVTQSPTHLIKTRGQQVTLRCSPKSGHDTVSWYQQALGQGPQFIFQYYEEEERQRGNFPDRFSGHQFPNYSSELNVNALLLGDSALYLCASSLKLSSGTRNIQYFGAGTRLSVL.

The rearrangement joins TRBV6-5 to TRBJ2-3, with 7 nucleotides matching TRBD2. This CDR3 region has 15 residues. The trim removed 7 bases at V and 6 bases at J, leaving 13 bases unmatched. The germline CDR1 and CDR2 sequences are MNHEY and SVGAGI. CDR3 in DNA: TGTGCCAGCACTGGGGGGGGGTTAGCTGTGGATACGCAGTATTTT. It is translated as CASTGGGLAVDTQYF.

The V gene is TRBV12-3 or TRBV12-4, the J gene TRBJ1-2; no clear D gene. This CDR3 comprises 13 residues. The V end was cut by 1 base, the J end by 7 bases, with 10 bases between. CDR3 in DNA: TGTGCCAGCAGTTTAGGTAGGCGGCGTGGCTACACCTTC. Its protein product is CASSLGRRRGYTF.

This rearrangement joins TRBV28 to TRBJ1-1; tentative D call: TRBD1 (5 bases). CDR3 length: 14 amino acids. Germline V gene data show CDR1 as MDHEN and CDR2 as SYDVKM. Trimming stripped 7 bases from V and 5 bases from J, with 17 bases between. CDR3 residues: CASNSRGESTEAFF. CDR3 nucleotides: TGTGCCAGCAATTCCCGGGGGGAGTCGACTGAAGCTTTCTTT.

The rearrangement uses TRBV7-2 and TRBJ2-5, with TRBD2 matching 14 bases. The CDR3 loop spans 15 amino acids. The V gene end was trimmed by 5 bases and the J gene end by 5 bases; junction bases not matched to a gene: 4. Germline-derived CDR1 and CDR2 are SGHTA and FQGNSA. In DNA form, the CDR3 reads TGTGCCAGCAGCCGGACTAGCGGGAGGTATGAGACCCAGTACTTC. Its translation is CASSRTSGRYETQYF.

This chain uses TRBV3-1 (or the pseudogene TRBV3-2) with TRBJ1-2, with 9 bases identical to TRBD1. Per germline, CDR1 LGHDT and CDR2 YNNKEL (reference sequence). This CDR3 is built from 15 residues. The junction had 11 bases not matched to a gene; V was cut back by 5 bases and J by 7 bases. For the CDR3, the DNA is TGTGCCAGCAGCTTGACCGGGACAGGGAATCTTGGCTACACCTTC. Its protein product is CASSLTGTGNLGYTF.

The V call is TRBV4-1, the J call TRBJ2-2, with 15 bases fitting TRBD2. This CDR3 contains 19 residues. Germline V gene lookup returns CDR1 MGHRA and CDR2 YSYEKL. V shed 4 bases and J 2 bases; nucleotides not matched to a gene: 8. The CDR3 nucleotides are TGCGCCAGCAGCCTGCCCGGACTAGCGGGAGGGCCAAACACCGGGGAGCTGTTTTTT. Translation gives CASSLPGLAGGPNTGELFF.

The CDR3 DNA is TGTGCCAGCAGCTCCCGACAGGGTAGCTATAGCAATCAGCCCCAGCATTTT. Its protein is CASSSRQGSYSNQPQHF. The chain combines TRBV5-8 with TRBJ1-5, with TRBD1 identical over 7 bases. This CDR3 has 17 residues. V shed 3 bases and J 0 bases; nucleotides not matched to a gene: 9. Germline CDR1 SGHTS, CDR2 YDEGEE.

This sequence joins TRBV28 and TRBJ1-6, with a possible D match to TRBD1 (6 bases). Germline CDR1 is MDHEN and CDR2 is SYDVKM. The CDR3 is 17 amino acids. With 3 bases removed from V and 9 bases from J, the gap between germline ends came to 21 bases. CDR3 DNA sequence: TGTGCCAGCAGTTTGGGGGCGGGGGAGCCCCGGGGTTCACCCCTCCACTTT. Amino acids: CASSLGAGEPRGSPLHF. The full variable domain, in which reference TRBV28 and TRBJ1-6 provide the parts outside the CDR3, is DVKVTQSSRYLVKRTGEKVFLECVQDMDHENMFWYRQDPGLGLRLIYFSYDVKMKEKGDIPEGYSVSREKKERFSLILESASTNQTSMYLCASSLGAGEPRGSPLHFGNGTRLTVT.

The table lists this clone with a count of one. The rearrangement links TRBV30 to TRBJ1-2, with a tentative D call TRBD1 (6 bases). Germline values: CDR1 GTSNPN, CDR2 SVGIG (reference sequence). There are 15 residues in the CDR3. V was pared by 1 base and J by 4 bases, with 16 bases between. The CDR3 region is CAWSDLTGSGYGYTF. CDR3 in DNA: TGTGCCTGGAGTGACTTAACAGGGTCAGGCTATGGCTACACCTTC.

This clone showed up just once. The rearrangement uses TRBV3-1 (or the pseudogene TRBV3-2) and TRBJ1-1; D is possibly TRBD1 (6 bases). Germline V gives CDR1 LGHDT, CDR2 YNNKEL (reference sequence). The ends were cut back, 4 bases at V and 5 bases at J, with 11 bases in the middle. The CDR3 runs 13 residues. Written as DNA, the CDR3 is TGTGCCAGCAGCCGCGGGGGCGGGACTGAAGCTTTCTTT. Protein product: CASSRGGGTEAFF.

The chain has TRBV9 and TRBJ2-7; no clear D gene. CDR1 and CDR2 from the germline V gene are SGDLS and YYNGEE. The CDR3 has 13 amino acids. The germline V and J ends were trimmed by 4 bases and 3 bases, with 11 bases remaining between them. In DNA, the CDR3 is TGTGCCAGCAGCACCTCGGGTGGCTACGAGCAGTACTTC. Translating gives CASSTSGGYEQYF.

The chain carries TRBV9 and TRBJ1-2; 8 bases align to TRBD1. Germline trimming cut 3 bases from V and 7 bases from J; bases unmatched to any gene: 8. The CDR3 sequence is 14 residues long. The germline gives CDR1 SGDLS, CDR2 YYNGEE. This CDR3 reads CASSAAGTGGGYTF. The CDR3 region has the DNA TGTGCCAGCAGCGCAGCAGGGACAGGCGGTGGCTACACCTTC.

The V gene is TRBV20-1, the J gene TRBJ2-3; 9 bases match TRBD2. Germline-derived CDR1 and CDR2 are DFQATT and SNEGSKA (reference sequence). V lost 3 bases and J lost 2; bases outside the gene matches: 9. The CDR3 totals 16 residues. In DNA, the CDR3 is TGCAGTGCTAGTGGGGTACTAGCGGGCTACACAGATACGCAGTATTTT. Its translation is CSASGVLAGYTDTQYF.

This CDR3 is CASSSDRGSYEQYF. In DNA, the CDR3 is TGTGCCAGCAGCTCAGACAGGGGGTCCTACGAGCAGTACTTC. The chain couples TRBV7-2 to TRBJ2-7; 9 bases align to TRBD1. The CDR3 runs to 14 residues. With 4 bases clipped from V and 1 base from J, the junction kept 2 bases outside the gene matches. Germline loops: CDR1 SGHTA, CDR2 FQGNSA.

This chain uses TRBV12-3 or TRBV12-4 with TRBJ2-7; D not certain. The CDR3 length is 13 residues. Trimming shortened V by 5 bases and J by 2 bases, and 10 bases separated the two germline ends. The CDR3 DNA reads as TGTGCCAGCAGTCGCCAGGATCCCTACGAGCAGTACTTC. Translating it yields CASSRQDPYEQYF.

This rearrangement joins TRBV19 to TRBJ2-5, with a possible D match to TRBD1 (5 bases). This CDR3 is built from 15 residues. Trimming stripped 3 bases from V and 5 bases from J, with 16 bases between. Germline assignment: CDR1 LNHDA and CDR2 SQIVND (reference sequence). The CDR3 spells CASSMGQGRMETQYF. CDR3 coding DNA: TGTGCCAGTAGTATGGGCCAGGGTAGGATGGAGACCCAGTACTTC.